The present TCR beta chain was sequenced within a study of blood T cell repertoires in COVID-19. Looking at the study overall: Material from acute and convalescent COVID-19 was sourced from the United States, Italy and Spain.

TCRdb's table, derived via immunoSEQ multiplex PCR, lists solely in-frame clones and lacks some. The sample includes about 230,000 clones, approximately 87% of them seen just once. Per the germline V gene, CDR1 is ENHRY and CDR2 is SYGVKD. V trimming: 2 bases; J trimming: 7 bases; junction bases outside the gene matches: 6. This CDR3 is built from 15 residues. Sequenced: peripheral blood. The sequence came from a woman in her 70s with active or convalescent COVID-19. The chain employs TRBV10-3 and TRBJ2-1, with 9 nucleotides matching TRBD2. The DNA of the CDR3 is TGTGCCATCAGTGAGGACGCGGGAGGGACTAATGAGCAGTTCTTC. Its protein product is CAISEDAGGTNEQFF.